This T cell receptor beta chain is from a study of T cells in localized non-small cell lung cancer. Study-wide results and caveats: Since sequencing was restricted to only one region of the tumor, intratumor heterogeneity remains a possibility. Longer survival (overall) was linked to higher T cell density in blood. Adjacent uninvolved lung tissue had the highest T cell clonality, exceeding tumor.

With regard to this clone: Antigen specificity is unknown.

The germline V gene has CDR1 SGHDT and CDR2 YYEEEE. Trimming stripped 4 bases from V and 5 bases from J, with 10 bases between. CDR3 length equals 12 residues. Produced via immunoSEQ multiplex PCR; TCRdb's table is partial and in-frame only. The sample contains about 19,000 clones, over 80% of which appear only once. The sequences come from peripheral blood, collected before any cancer treatment. The sequence was obtained from a male donor aged 60 or over with stage I squamous cell lung carcinoma. The J gene is TRBJ2-7, the V gene TRBV5-6; maybe TRBD1 (6 bases). DNA of the CDR3: TGTGCCAGCAGCCGGACAGTAAACGAGCAGTACTTC. Protein product: CASSRTVNEQYF.